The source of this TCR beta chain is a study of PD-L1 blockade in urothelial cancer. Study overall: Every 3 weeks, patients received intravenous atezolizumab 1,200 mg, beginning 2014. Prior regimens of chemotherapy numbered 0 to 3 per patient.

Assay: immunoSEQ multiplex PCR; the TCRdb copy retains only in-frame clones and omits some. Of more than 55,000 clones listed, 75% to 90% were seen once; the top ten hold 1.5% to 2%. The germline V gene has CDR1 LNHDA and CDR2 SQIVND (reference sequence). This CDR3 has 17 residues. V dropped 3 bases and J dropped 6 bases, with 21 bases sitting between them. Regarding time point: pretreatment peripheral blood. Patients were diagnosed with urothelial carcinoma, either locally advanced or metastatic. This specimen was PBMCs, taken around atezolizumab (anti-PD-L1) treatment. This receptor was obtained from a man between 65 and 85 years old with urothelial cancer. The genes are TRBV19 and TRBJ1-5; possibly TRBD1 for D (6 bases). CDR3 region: CASSMSGRGPLGQPQHF. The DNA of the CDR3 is TGTGCCAGTAGTATGTCCGGCAGGGGCCCTCTGGGTCAGCCCCAGCATTTT.